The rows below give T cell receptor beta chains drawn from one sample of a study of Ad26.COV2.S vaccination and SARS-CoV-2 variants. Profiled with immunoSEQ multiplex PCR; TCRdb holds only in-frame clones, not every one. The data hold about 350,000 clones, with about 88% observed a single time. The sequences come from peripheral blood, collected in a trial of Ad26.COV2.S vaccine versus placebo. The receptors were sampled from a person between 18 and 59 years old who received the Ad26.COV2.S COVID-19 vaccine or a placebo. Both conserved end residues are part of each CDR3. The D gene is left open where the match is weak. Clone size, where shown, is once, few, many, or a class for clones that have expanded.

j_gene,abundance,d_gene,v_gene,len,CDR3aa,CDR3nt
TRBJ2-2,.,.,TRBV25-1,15,CASRSTGSNTGELFF,TGTGCCAGCAGATCTACAGGGTCGAACACCGGGGAGCTGTTTTTT
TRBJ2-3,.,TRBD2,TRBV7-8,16,CASSSSGGLGTDTQYF,TGTGCCAGCAGCTCCTCGGGAGGGCTTGGCACAGATACGCAGTATTTT
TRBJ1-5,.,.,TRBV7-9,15,CASSLGQAGRQPQHF,TGTGCCAGCAGCCTAGGGCAGGCGGGGCGGCAGCCCCAGCATTTT
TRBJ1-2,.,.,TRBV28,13,CASSLRYNYGYTF,TGTGCCAGCAGTTTAAGGTATAACTATGGCTACACCTTC
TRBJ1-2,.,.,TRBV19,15,CASSIDRGRGSGYTF,TGTGCCAGTAGTATAGATCGAGGCAGGGGTAGTGGCTACACCTTC
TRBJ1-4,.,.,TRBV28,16,CASSFVSGRINEKLFF,TGTGCCAGCAGTTTCGTCTCCGGCCGGATCAATGAAAAACTGTTTTTT
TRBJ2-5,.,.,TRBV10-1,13,CASSGGSRETQYF,TGCGCCAGCAGTGGGGGGTCCAGAGAGACCCAGTACTTC
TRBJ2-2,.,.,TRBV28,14,CASSDLANTGELFF,TGTGCCAGCAGTGACCTAGCGAACACCGGGGAGCTGTTTTTT
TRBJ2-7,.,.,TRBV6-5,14,CASSRWTDSYEQYF,TGTGCCAGCAGTCGCTGGACAGATTCCTACGAGCAGTACTTC
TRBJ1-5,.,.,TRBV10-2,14,CASSEASLNQPQHF,TGCGCCAGCAGTGAAGCGAGCCTAAATCAGCCCCAGCATTTT
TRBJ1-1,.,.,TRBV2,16,CASSEAITLRNTEAFF,TGTGCCAGCAGTGAAGCGATTACATTACGGAACACTGAAGCTTTCTTT
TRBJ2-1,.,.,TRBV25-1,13,CASRIQGGYEQFF,TGTGCCAGCCGGATCCAGGGGGGATATGAGCAGTTCTTC
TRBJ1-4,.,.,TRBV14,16,CASSLPTVSTNEKLFF,TGTGCCAGCAGCCTTCCAACGGTGTCAACTAATGAAAAACTGTTTTTT
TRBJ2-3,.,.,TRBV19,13,CASNTGSTDTQYF,TGTGCCAGTAATACGGGCAGCACAGATACGCAGTATTTT
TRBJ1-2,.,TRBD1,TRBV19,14,CASSSDRGLYGYTF,TGTGCCAGTAGTTCCGACAGGGGGTTGTATGGCTACACCTTC
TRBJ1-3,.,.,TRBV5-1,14,CASSLGGGGNTIYF,TGCGCCAGCAGCTTGGGGGGTGGTGGAAACACCATATATTTT
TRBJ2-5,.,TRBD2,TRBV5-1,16,CASSLSSGGDQETQYF,TGCGCCAGCAGCTTATCTAGCGGGGGGGACCAAGAGACCCAGTACTTC
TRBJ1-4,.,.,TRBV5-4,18,CASSGDEGSTFGSEKLFF,TGTGCCAGCAGCGGGGACGAGGGTTCCACCTTCGGGAGTGAAAAACTGTTTTTT
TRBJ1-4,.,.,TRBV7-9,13,CASSKSVREKLFF,TGTGCCAGCAGCAAAAGCGTGCGTGAAAAACTGTTTTTT
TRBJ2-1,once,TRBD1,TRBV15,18,CATSRAWDSNLRLNEQFF,TGTGCCACCAGCAGAGCCTGGGACAGTAATTTACGGCTCAATGAGCAGTTCTTC
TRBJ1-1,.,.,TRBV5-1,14,CASSSSQGHTEAFF,TGCGCCAGCAGCTCGTCACAGGGTCACACTGAAGCTTTCTTT
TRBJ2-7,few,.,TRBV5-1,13,CASSPATFYEQYF,TGCGCCAGCAGTCCAGCCACCTTCTACGAGCAGTACTTC
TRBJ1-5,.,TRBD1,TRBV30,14,CAWSLTGRDQPQHF,TGTGCCTGGAGCTTGACAGGGAGGGATCAGCCCCAGCATTTT
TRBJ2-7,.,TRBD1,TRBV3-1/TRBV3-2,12,CASSPGTGEQYF,TGTGCCAGCAGCCCTGGGACAGGCGAGCAGTACTTC
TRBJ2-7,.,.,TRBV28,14,CASRVSALWSEQYF,TGTGCCAGCAGGGTTTCGGCGTTGTGGTCCGAGCAGTACTTC
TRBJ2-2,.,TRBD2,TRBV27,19,CASSPRPPTSGFRTGELFF,TGTGCCAGCAGCCCCCGTCCCCCGACTAGCGGGTTCCGAACCGGGGAGCTGTTTTTT
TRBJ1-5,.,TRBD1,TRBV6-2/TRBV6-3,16,CASSRLGQRDNQPQHF,TGTGCCAGCAGCCGCTTGGGACAGCGGGACAATCAGCCCCAGCATTTT
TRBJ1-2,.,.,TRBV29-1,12,CSVDMGHYGYTF,TGCAGCGTTGATATGGGCCACTATGGCTACACCTTC
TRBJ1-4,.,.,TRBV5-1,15,CASSASGVVGEKLFF,TGCGCCAGCAGCGCCTCAGGGGTAGTCGGGGAAAAACTGTTTTTT
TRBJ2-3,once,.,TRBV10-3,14,CAISESVADYTQYF,TGTGCCATCAGTGAGTCGGTGGCCGATTATACGCAGTATTTT
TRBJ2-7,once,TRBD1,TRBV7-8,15,CASSLVGQGAYEQYF,TGTGCCAGCAGCTTAGTGGGACAGGGGGCCTACGAGCAGTACTTC
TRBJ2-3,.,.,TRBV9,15,CASSVGAPSTDTQYF,TGTGCCAGCAGCGTAGGGGCCCCTAGCACAGATACGCAGTATTTT
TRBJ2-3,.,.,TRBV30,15,CAWSRTGGAGDTQYF,TGTGCCTGGAGCCGGACTGGAGGGGCGGGGGATACGCAGTATTTT
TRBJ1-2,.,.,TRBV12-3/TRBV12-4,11,CASGANYGYTF,TGTGCCAGCGGGGCTAACTATGGCTACACCTTC
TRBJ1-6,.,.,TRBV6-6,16,CASSPRRSSYNSPLHF,TGTGCCAGCAGCCCGAGGAGGAGCTCCTATAATTCACCCCTCCACTTT
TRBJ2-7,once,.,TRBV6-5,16,CASSYRPLQISYEQYF,TGTGCCAGCAGTTATAGACCCCTTCAGATCTCCTACGAGCAGTACTTC